This T cell receptor (beta chain) was captured in a study of blood T cell repertoires in COVID-19. Study information: Italy, Spain and the United States were the sources of the convalescent and acute COVID-19 samples. T cells, B-cell-depleted T cells, or PBMCs supplied cDNA or gDNA.

This CDR3 comprises 17 residues. Between the trimmed V and J ends, which lost 1 base and 0 bases, there was a span of 13 bases. In germline, CDR1 is SGHVS, CDR2 FQNEAQ. How the authors handled the data: The authors estimated nucleated cell counts from reference gene primer amplification. TCRdb's copy holds only in-frame clones and misses some; the assay was immunoSEQ multiplex PCR. The DNA gave D and trimming, while V, J and clone size come from that table. The repertoire includes about 94,000 clones, 75% to 90% of them detected once, and approximately 21% sits in the top ten. The TCR comes from a woman older than 75 with acute or convalescent COVID-19. This chain connects TRBV7-8 to TRBJ1-5; weak D call: TRBD1 (6 bases). Source material: peripheral blood. CDR3 in amino acids: CASSLVGDTYSNQPQHF. In DNA form, the CDR3 reads TGTGCCAGCAGCTTAGTGGGGGACACTTATAGCAATCAGCCCCAGCATTTT.